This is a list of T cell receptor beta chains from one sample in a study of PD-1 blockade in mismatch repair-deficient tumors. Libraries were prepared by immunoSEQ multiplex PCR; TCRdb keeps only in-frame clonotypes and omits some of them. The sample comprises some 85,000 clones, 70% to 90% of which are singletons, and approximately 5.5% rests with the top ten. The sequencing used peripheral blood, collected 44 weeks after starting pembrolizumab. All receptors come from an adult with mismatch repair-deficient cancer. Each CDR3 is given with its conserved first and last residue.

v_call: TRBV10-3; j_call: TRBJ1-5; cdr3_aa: CAIRETGVGQPQHF
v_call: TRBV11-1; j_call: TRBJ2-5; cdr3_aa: CASSSSGRALETQYF
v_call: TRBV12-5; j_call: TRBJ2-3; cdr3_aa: CATSRGGADTQYF
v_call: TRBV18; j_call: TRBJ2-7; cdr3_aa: CASSLGLAGDFYEQYF
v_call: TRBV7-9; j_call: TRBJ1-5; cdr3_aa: CASSLGGNNQPQHF
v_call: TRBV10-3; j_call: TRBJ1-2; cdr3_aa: CAISPQGANYGYTF
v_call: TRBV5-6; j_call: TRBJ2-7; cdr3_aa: CASSSGPTGAYEQYF
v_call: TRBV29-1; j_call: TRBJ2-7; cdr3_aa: CSVEDNRGRTGHYEQYF
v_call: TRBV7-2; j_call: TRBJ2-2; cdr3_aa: CASTYRPGTKRSGELFF
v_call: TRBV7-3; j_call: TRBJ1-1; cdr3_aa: CASSLTGRARVAFF
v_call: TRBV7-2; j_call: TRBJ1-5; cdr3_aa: CASSLSWGRNQPQHF
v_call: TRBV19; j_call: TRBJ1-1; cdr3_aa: CASLLRDKGEAFF
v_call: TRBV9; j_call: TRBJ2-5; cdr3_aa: CASSVVTSGGETQYF
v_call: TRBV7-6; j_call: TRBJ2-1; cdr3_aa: CASSLDSSGRHYNEQFF